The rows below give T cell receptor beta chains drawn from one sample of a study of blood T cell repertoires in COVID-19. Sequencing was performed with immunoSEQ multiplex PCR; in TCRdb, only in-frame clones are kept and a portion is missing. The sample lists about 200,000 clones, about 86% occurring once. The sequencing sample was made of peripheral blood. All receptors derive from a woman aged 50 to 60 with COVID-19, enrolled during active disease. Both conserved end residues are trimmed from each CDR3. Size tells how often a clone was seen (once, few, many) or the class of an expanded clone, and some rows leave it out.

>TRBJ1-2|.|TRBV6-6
ASSPAGPNGYT
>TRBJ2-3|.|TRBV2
ASSDERDSDTQY
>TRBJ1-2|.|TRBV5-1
ASSLAGGNYGYT
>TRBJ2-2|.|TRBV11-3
ASSLGGPNTGELF
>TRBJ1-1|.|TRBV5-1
ASSPLDRVGTEAF
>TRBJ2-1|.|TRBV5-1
ASSSGQDFLSSYNEQF
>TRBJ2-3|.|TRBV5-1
ASSWGRRGVFADTQY
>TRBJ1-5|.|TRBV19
ASSPGTEYNQPQH
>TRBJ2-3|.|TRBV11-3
ASSGYSAGVGADTQY
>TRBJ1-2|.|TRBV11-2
ASAVGLKQINYGYT
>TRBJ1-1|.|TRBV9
ASSLLPSMNTEAF
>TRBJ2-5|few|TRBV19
ASSIGDGGETQY
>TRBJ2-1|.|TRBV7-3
ASSLAGGNEQF
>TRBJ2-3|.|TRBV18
ASSPEGLTHTDTQY
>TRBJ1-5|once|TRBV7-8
ASSLDSVSQPQH
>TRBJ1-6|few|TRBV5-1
ASSLLLLGTVYNSPLH
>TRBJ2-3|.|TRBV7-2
ASSMRLAGNTDTQY
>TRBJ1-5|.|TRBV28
ASSLLTGDQPQH
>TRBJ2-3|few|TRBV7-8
ASSLGRGDTQY
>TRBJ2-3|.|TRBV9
ASSRASSTDTQY
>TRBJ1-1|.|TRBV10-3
ATGEGTEAF
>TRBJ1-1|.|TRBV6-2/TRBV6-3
ASSRQVLDTEAF
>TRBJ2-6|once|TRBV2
ASAHRDAGANVLT
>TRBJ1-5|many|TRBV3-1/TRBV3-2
ASSQDPGGGPQH
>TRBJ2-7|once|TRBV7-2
ASSLTSAGPYEQY
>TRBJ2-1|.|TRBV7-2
ASSGGGADRNEQF
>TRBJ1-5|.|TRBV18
ASSPNRNSNQPQH
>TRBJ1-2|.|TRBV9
ASSVTGGWGYT
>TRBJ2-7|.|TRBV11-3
ASSHTGGEQY
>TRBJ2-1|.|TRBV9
ASSASRLAGGMVGNEQF
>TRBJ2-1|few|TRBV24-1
ATSGGGRWEQF
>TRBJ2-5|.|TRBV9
ASSSHGTYQETQY
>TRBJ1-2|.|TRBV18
ASSPGQGTRYGYT
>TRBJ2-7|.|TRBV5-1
ASSYTSGAFYEQY
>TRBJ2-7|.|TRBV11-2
ASRTQGAPYEQY
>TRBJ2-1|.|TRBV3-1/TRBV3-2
ASSQDRVYNEQF
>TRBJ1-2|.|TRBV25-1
ASGGGYDGYT
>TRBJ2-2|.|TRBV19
ASDVAGGNTGELF
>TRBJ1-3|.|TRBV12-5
ASGLPQGSGNTIY
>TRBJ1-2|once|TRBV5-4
ASSLGATYGYT
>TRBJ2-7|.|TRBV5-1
ASSLAGTPTYEQY
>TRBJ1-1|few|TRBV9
ASSPVPGQGGAF
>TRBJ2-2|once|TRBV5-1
ASSLIAGSTGELF
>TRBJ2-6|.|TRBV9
ASSVARDGQGGSGANVLT
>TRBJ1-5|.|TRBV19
ASSISVNQPQH
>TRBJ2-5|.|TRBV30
AWRTGTGRSWETQY
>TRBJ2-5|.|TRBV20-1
SASGEGETQY
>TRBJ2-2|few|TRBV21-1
ASSPTPGNTGELF
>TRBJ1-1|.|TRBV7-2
ASSPYSGVGGREAF
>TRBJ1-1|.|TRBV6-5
ASRRSVNTEAF
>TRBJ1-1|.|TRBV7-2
ASSRDRGGTEAF
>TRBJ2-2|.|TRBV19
ATPTGWGTGELF
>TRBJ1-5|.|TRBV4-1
ASSFGAANQPQH